Described below is a single T cell receptor beta chain sequence and its context. Each diagnosis drew on symptoms, thyroxine, TRAb, thyroid ultrasound and orbital computed tomography findings. The PBMCs were sourced from fresh peripheral blood (about 10 ml). This entry belongs to a study of T cells in Graves' hyperthyroidism and ophthalmopathy. Germline trimming cut 6 bases from V and 5 bases from J; bases unmatched to any gene: 9. The germline CDR1 and CDR2 sequences are SNHLY and FYNNEI. This CDR3 spans 15 amino acids. TCR beta CDR3 regions were amplified from RNA. TCR CDR3 regions were first amplified by RT-PCR with HTBI primers. TCRdb fed the multiplex PCR reads into MiXCR, producing one record per CDR3 protein. Of hundreds of thousands of distinct CDR3 sequences detected, about 16% appear once; the ten largest clones hold around 3.9%.

This TCR was recovered from a woman aged 25 to 45 with Graves' hyperthyroidism. J is TRBJ2-5 and V is TRBV2; 10 nucleotides align to TRBD2. The specimen was blood. The CDR3 DNA follows: TGTGCCAGCAGGAACCCTAGCGGGAGTTTGGAGACCCAGTACTTC. Amino acids: CASRNPSGSLETQYF.